The 4 T cell receptor beta chains reported below all come from one sample, sequenced in a study of shared clonotypes between healthy human individuals. The assay was immunoSEQ multiplex PCR, and TCRdb's table has in-frame clones only and misses some. The table includes some 2.1 million clones, about 95% detected once. CD45RO negativity and positive selection for CCR7 defined naive CD8 cells, a population that excluded terminally differentiated effector memory CD45RA+ cells. Sequenced sample: naive CD8+ T cells sorted from blood. The source of these receptors is a man aged 18 to 30 in good health.

The chain employs TRBV21-1 and TRBJ2-4. TRBV21-1 is a listed pseudogene. The CDR3 loop spans 20 amino acids. The DNA of the CDR3 is TGTGCCAGCAGCATAGTCAGGGACGGTCCGAGTTACTGGTCCAAAAACATTCAGTACTTC. Amino acid sequence: CASSIVRDGPSYWSKNIQYF.

Notes on this clone: This same CDR3 is encoded by further DNA sequences in the sample. The chain uses TRBV27 and TRBJ2-7; the match to TRBD1 covers 9 bases. The germline V gene encodes CDR1 MNHEY and CDR2 SMNVEV (reference sequence). The CDR3 extends over 15 amino acids. Trimming took 3 bases from V and 3 from J; bases not matched to a gene: 6. DNA of the CDR3: TGTGCCAGCAGTTTTTCGACAGGGGGGGGCTACGAGCAGTACTTC. Amino acids: CASSFSTGGGYEQYF.

The V call is TRBV27, the J call TRBJ2-7; maybe TRBD2 (6 bases). The V end lost 3 bases, the J end lost 2 bases, and 14 bases lay between the germline ends. The length of the CDR3 is 15 residues. The germline CDR1 and CDR2 sequences are MNHEY and SMNVEV (reference sequence). CDR3 nucleotides: TGTGCCAGCAGTTTGAGGACGGAGGGGCCCTACGAGCAGTACTTC. Its translation is CASSLRTEGPYEQYF.

The gene calls are TRBV5-6 and TRBJ2-1; D gene unclear. The CDR3 sequence is 16 residues long. Germline V CDR1 and CDR2: SGHDT, YYEEEE. Trimming removed 0 bases from V and 0 bases from J, with 10 bases in between. CDR3 bases: TGTGCCAGCAGCTTGGAAGGCGATCCCTCCTACAATGAGCAGTTCTTC. Translating gives CASSLEGDPSYNEQFF.